This T cell receptor beta chain was observed in a study of shared clonotypes between healthy human individuals. The table came from immunoSEQ multiplex PCR; TCRdb's copy has only in-frame clones and leaves some out. The sample yields approximately 1,500,000 clones, 95% to 99% seen once. CDR3 length equals 17 residues. The V end lost 1 base, the J end lost 1 base, and 16 bases lay between the germline ends. Germline values: CDR1 SGHDN, CDR2 FVKESK. Sequencing used naive CD4+ T cells sorted from blood. Subset meaning: CD45RA+ positively selected. This TCR derives from a man younger than 40 in good health. The chain is built from TRBV14 and TRBJ1-1; the D gene is possibly TRBD1 (6 bases). The CDR3 DNA follows: TGTGCCAGCAGCCAAGGTCTTAGGGGACACAAGAACACTGAAGCTTTCTTT. Protein sequence: CASSQGLRGHKNTEAFF.